What follows are 8 T cell receptor beta chains derived from one specimen sequenced in a study of ipilimumab plus nivolumab after autologous stem cell transplantation. Profiling relied on immunoSEQ multiplex PCR, and the TCRdb table lists in-frame clones only, not all of them. The profile shows approximately 84,000 clones, about 83% of them singletons. The source material was PBMCs, sampled in a trial of ipilimumab plus nivolumab as post-transplant consolidation. The source is a male donor with diffuse large B-cell lymphoma.

The J gene is TRBJ2-2, the V gene TRBV4-1; 7 bases are shared with TRBD2. Germline CDR1 is MGHRA and CDR2 is YSYEKL. The CDR3 is 15 amino acids. Trimming took 0 bases from V and 5 from J; bases not matched to a gene: 3. The CDR3 region is CASSQEGGSTGELFF. CDR3 DNA sequence: TGCGCCAGCAGCCAAGAGGGGGGGAGTACCGGGGAGCTGTTTTTT.

The V and J genes are TRBV7-2 and TRBJ2-1, with D unclear. Per the germline V gene, CDR1 is SGHTA and CDR2 is FQGNSA. The CDR3 is 12 amino acids. The V gene lost 2 bases and the J gene lost 9 bases, with 8 bases spanning the gap. CDR3 in amino acids: CASSLPSGEQFF. The DNA of the CDR3 is TGTGCCAGCAGCTTACCTTCCGGTGAGCAGTTCTTC.

The chain employs TRBV6-1 and TRBJ1-1; no clear D. CDR1 MNHNS and CDR2 SASEGT come from the germline V gene. Deletions cut 7 bases from V and 5 bases from J, with 17 bases between. The CDR3 consists of 14 residues. This CDR3 reads CASILDGRGTEAFF. CDR3 coding DNA: TGTGCCAGCATCCTGGACGGTCGTGGGACTGAAGCTTTCTTT.

This clone turned up a few times. Germline and junction disagree at one end, which may indicate a read error. This chain's CDR3 is CASNELLMNTEAFF. The CDR3 DNA is TGTGCCAGCAATGAACTGTTAATGAACACTGAAGCTTTCTTT. This chain uses TRBV6-1 with TRBJ1-1, with no clear D. The CDR3 spans 14 residues. From germline, CDR1 is MNHNS and CDR2 SASEGT.

The chain recombines TRBV7-9 with TRBJ1-6; D unresolved. This CDR3 contains 14 residues. Germline values: CDR1 SEHNR, CDR2 FQNEAQ (reference sequence). V gave up 5 bases and J gave up 8 bases, with 13 bases separating them. CDR3: CASSLPGAYSPLHF. The CDR3 nucleotides read TGTGCCAGCAGCCTACCGGGTGCTTATTCACCCCTCCACTTT.

The chain links TRBV27 to TRBJ1-1; D possibly corresponds to TRBD1 (5 bases). Germline V gene sequence: CDR1 MNHEY, CDR2 SMNVEV (reference sequence). V was trimmed by 7 bases and J by 7 bases, leaving 13 bases between them. This CDR3 has 12 amino acids. CDR3 protein: CASNGPGHEAFF. The DNA for the CDR3 is TGTGCCAGCAACGGGCCGGGGCATGAAGCTTTCTTT.

The V gene is TRBV5-8, the J gene TRBJ1-1, with D tentatively TRBD1 (6 bases). Looked up from germline, CDR1 is SGHTS and CDR2 is YDEGEE. Trimming removed 4 bases from V and 1 base from J, with 8 bases in between. The CDR3 runs to 13 residues. The chain's CDR3 is CASSLQGNTEAFF. The DNA for the CDR3 is TGTGCCAGCAGCCTACAGGGGAACACTGAAGCTTTCTTT.

About this clone itself: At one of its ends the junction is not consistent with the germline gene, which may arise from a read error. V gene TRBV14 combines with J gene TRBJ2-5; D is undetermined. The length of the CDR3 is 15 residues. The germline gives CDR1 SGHDN, CDR2 FVKESK. The chain's CDR3 is CASSQDPGLQGTQYF. Here the CDR3 DNA reads TGTGCCAGCAGCCAAGACCCCGGTCTCCAAGGGACCCAGTACTTC.